What follows describes a single T cell receptor (beta chain). Recruits, aged about 18 to 100 years, lived in about two dozen US areas. This sample stems from a study of blood T cell repertoires in COVID-19. Trimming cost V 2 bases and J 11 bases; bases outside gene matches: 10. Germline V gene data show CDR1 as MNHEY and CDR2 as SMNVEV (reference sequence). This CDR3 spans 15 amino acids. Measured with immunoSEQ multiplex PCR; TCRdb has only the in-frame clones, and not every one. This table has 200,000 to 300,000 clones, roughly 86% appearing once. The TCR comes from a woman younger than 35 who had recovered from COVID-19. The specimen was PBMCs or T cells enriched from blood (not recorded which). This chain connects TRBV27 to TRBJ1-2; TRBD1 matches at 11 bases. The CDR3 DNA is TGTGCCAGCAGTTTAACCCCTGGGACAGGGGGGAAGTACACCTTC. Protein product: CASSLTPGTGGKYTF.